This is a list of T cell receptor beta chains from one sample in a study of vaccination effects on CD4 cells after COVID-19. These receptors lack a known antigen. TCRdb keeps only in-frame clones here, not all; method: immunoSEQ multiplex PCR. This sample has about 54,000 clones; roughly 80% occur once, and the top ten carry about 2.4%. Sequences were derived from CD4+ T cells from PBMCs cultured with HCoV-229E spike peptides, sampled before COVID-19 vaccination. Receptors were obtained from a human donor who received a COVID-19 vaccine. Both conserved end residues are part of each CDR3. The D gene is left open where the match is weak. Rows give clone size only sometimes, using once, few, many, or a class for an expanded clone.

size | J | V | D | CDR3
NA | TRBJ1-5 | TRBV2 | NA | CASREAENQPQHF
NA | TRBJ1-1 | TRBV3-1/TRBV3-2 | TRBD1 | CASRRYRDRVNTEAFF
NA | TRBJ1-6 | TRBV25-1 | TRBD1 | CASGQGGDSPLHF
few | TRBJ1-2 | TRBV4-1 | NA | CASRYEAGGYTF
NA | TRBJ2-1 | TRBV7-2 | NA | CASSSTVYNEQFF
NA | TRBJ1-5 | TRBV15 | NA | CATSRGRDISNQPQHF
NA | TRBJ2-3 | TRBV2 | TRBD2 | CASSAISGGGTDTQYF
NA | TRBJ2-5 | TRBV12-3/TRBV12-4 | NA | CASSLRRRETQYF
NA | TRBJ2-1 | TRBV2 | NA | CASKVDSQSYNEQFF
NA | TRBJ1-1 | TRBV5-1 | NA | CASSLNTEAFF
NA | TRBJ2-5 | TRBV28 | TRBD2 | CASSPGTSGGEETQYF
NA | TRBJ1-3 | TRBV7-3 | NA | CASSLTGRAASGNTIYF
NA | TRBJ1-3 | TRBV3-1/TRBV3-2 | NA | CASSPGPLSGNTIYF
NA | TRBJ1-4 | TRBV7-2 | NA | CASSLYSQGGNEKLFF
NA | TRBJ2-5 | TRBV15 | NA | CATSRDQGAQETQYF
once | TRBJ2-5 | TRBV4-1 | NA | CASSQDQDGVQETQYF
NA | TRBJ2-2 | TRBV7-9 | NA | CASTVSANTGELFF
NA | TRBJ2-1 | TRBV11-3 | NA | CASSSSGAYNEQFF
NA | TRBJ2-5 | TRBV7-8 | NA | CASSRGREETQYF
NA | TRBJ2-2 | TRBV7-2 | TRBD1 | CASSFAGTGNTGELFF
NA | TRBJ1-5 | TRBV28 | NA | CASMGRGTNQPQHF
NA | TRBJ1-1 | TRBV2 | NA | CASSVAGVQLNTEAFF
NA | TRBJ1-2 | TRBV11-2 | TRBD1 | CASSLDRQGLDYGYTF
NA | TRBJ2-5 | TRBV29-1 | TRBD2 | CSVGPLAGGPVGTQYF
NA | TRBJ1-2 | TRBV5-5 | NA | CASSLTLGGYGYTF
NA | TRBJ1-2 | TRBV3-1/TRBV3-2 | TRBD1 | CASSQTNRGPGDYGYTF
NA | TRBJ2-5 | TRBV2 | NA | CASSFGGQVETQYF
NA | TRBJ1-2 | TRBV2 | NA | CASSVNKGGYGYTF
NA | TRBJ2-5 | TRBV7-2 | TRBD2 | CASSLGAGGLSETQYF
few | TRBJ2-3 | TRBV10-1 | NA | CASRQDSTDTQYF
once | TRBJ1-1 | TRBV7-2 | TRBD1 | CASSLAGTGGRAFF
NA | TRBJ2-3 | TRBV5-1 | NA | CASNDHSTDTQYF
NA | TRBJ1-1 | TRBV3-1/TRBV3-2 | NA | CASRNGVTEAFF
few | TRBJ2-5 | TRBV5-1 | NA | CASSFPGQETQYF
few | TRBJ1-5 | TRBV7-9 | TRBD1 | CASSGQGGNQPQHF
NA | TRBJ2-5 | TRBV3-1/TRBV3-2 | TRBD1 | CASSRQGEETQYF
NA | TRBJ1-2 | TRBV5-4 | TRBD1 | CASSVGQGKYGYTF
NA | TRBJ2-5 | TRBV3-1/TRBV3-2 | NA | CASSQGRQGQETQYF
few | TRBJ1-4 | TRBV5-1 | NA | CASSLAGGMVEKLFF
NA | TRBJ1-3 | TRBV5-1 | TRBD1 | CASSPRDRAGNTIYF
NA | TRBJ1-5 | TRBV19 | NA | CASSIGGSSGQHF
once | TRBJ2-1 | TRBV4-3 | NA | CASSQGGGAYNEQFF